The T cell receptor beta chain under discussion was sequenced for a study of cytomegalovirus exposure and HLA in healthy donors. Study-level background: A later analysis reported the 90 to 150 validation repertoires used the same platform as the approximately 670 first-cohort repertoires.

As regards this clone: Its antigen is undetermined. This CDR3 is also generated by other DNA sequences in the sample.

Findings and caveats of the study: Per published reports, the classifier diagnosed cytomegalovirus status with high specificity and sensitivity. The authors enumerated over 150 TCR beta chains as linked to cytomegalovirus.

Sequencing used immunoSEQ multiplex PCR; TCRdb keeps in-frame clones, though not all of them. Among roughly 220,000 clones, around nine tenths were seen once, and the ten largest hold approximately 1.1%. The source of this sequence is a woman aged 18-29 years in good health and CMV-seronegative. Sequencing input: PBMCs.

CDR3 residues: CASSLADSYEQYF. In DNA, the CDR3 is TGTGCCAGCAGCTTGGCGGACTCCTACGAGCAGTACTTC. The chain uses TRBV7-9 and TRBJ2-7; D call uncertain. The ends were cut back, 3 bases at V and 0 bases at J, with 6 bases in the middle. CDR3 length: 13 residues. Germline CDR1 SEHNR, CDR2 FQNEAQ (reference sequence).